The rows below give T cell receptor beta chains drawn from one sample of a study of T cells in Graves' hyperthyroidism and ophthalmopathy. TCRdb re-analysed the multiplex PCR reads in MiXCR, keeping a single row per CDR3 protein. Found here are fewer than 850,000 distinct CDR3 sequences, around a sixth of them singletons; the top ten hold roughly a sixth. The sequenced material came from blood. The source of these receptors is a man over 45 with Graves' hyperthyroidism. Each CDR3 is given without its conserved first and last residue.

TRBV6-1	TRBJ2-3	ASIGNADTQY
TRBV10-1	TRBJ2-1	ASSGALYNEQF
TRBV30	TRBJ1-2	AWGTGTTAGYGYT
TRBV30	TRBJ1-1	AWSVLRSAF
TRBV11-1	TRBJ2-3	ASSLPGHEVTQY
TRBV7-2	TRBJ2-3	ASSLGPSRDTQY
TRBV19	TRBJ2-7	ASSIGLADEQY
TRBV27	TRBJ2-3	ASSSYDGGDTQY
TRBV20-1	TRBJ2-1	SARHLVLLADPKKDNEQF
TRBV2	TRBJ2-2	ASSGDTGELF
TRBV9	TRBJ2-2	ASSAPGGPGELF